What follows are 26 T cell receptor beta chains derived from one specimen sequenced in a study of blood T cell repertoires in COVID-19. Generated by immunoSEQ multiplex PCR, the TCRdb table keeps only in-frame clones and is missing some. The table has approximately 190,000 clones, more than 65% seen once; the top ten hold 6.5% to 9.5%. Sequenced: PBMCs or T cells enriched from blood (not recorded which). The receptors were gathered from a man in his forties who had recovered from COVID-19.

The count of this clone is one. The chain carries TRBV6-6 and TRBJ1-5, with 7 bases identical to TRBD1. The CDR3 extends over 14 amino acids. V dropped 4 bases and J dropped 5; count of bases not matched to a gene: 5. The V gene's germline CDR1 is MNHNY and CDR2 SVGAGI (reference sequence). The CDR3 DNA sequence: TGTGCCAGCAGTTCACGACAGGGTGATCAGCCCCAGCATTTT. This gives the protein CASSSRQGDQPQHF.

This chain joins TRBV9 and TRBJ1-3; D not resolved. Trimming stripped 0 bases from V and 0 bases from J, with 13 bases between. Germline values: CDR1 SGDLS, CDR2 YYNGEE. This CDR3 comprises 17 residues. This CDR3 reads CASSVGALLSSGNTIYF. The CDR3 nucleotides read TGTGCCAGCAGCGTAGGGGCGCTCCTAAGCTCTGGAAACACCATATATTTT.

The chain couples TRBV9 to TRBJ2-3; D perhaps matches TRBD1 (6 bases). This CDR3 has 15 amino acids. The germline V gene encodes CDR1 SGDLS and CDR2 YYNGEE. Trimming stripped 0 bases from V and 2 bases from J, with 10 bases between. The CDR3 coding sequence is TGTGCCAGCAGCGTAGCGACAGGCTTCACAGATACGCAGTATTTT. It yields the protein CASSVATGFTDTQYF.

This chain uses TRBV4-3 with TRBJ1-2, with D possibly being TRBD1 (6 bases). The CDR3 extends over 14 amino acids. CDR1 and CDR2 from the germline V gene are LGHNA and YSLEER. Trimming took 2 bases from V and 4 from J, leaving 11 bases between them. This CDR3 is CASSQKTGVYGYTF. The CDR3 nucleotides read TGCGCCAGCAGCCAAAAGACAGGCGTCTATGGCTACACCTTC.

The chain joins TRBV19 to TRBJ2-2, with TRBD2 matching 10 bases. The J segment lost 7 bases and the V segment lost 8 bases, leaving 16 bases of the junction unmatched. CDR3 length: 17 residues. Germline V gene lookup returns CDR1 LNHDA and CDR2 SQIVND (reference sequence). CDR3 bases: TGTGCCAGTTTGGAGACTAGCGGGTCACCACTTCTCGGGGAGCTGTTTTTT. It codes for CASLETSGSPLLGELFF.

V and J are TRBV5-6 and TRBJ2-3; 10 positions agree with TRBD2. J lost 1 base, V lost 2 bases, and 4 bases had no gene match. CDR1 and CDR2 from the germline V gene are SGHDT and YYEEEE. This CDR3 region has 16 residues. CDR3 loop: CASSFAGTSGTDTQYF. CDR3 nucleotides: TGTGCCAGCAGCTTCGCCGGGACTAGCGGCACAGATACGCAGTATTTT.

This chain links TRBV19 with TRBJ2-5; the D gene is possibly TRBD1 (6 bases). Trimming took 5 bases from V and 0 from J, leaving 7 bases between them. From germline, CDR1 is LNHDA and CDR2 SQIVND (reference sequence). The CDR3 is made up of 13 amino acids. The CDR3 region is CASSRQDQETQYF. CDR3 sequence (DNA): TGTGCCAGTAGTCGACAGGACCAAGAGACCCAGTACTTC.

The chain links TRBV12-3 or TRBV12-4 to TRBJ1-1; TRBD1 matches 11 bases. The CDR3 has 12 residues. The V gene end was trimmed by 6 bases and the J gene end by 10 bases; junction bases not matched to a gene: 4. CDR3 in amino acids: CASRGGTGGAFF. The CDR3 DNA reads as TGTGCCAGCAGGGGAGGGACAGGGGGAGCTTTCTTT.

The chain recombines TRBV4-1 with TRBJ1-5, with 10 bases that match TRBD1. V lost 1 base, J lost 5 bases, and 2 bases stayed unmatched. CDR3 length: 15 amino acids. Germline V lookup: CDR1 MGHRA, CDR2 YSYEKL. The CDR3, as DNA: TGCGCCAGCAGCCAAGGCGGGACAGGGGATCAGCCCCAGCATTTT. Protein: CASSQGGTGDQPQHF.

V usage is TRBV18 and J usage is TRBJ2-7, with TRBD1 matching over 10 bases. Germline trimming cut 0 bases from V and 5 bases from J; bases unmatched to any gene: 7. Germline V lookup: CDR1 KGHSH, CDR2 LQKENI. This CDR3 is built from 16 residues. For the CDR3, the DNA is TGTGCCAGCTCACCACCTATAGGGACAGGGGACCACGAGCAGTACTTC. Protein sequence: CASSPPIGTGDHEQYF.

This chain connects TRBV11-1 to TRBJ1-4, with TRBD1 matching over 9 bases. Unmatched junction bases numbered 3, after V lost 5 bases and J lost 5 bases. The CDR3 is 14 residues long. Germline V lookup: CDR1 SGHAT, CDR2 FQDESV (reference sequence). As DNA, the CDR3 is TGTGCCAGCAGCCCCGGGACAGGGAATGAAAAACTGTTTTTT. This sequence encodes CASSPGTGNEKLFF.

The V gene is TRBV4-3, the J gene TRBJ1-1, with D uncertain. Germline loops: CDR1 LGHNA, CDR2 YSLEER. Trimming took 3 bases from V and 3 from J, leaving 14 bases between them. The CDR3 runs 15 residues. CDR3: CASSHEPTQHTEAFF. Here the CDR3 DNA reads TGCGCCAGCAGCCATGAACCGACACAACACACTGAAGCTTTCTTT.

This chain uses TRBV10-2 with TRBJ2-7; 8 positions agree with TRBD1. Germline V gene sequence: CDR1 WSHSY, CDR2 SAAADI. CDR3 length: 14 residues. The ends lost 7 bases at V and 2 bases at J; junction bases unmatched: 7. As DNA, the CDR3 is TGCGCCAGCATGGGGGGACAGGCGACCTACGAGCAGTACTTC. The encoded protein is CASMGGQATYEQYF.

The chain combines TRBV5-4 with TRBJ2-7, with TRBD2 matching 12 bases. With V trimmed by 4 bases and J by 6 bases, 8 bases remained unmatched. Looked up from germline, CDR1 is SGHNT and CDR2 is YYREEE (reference sequence). The CDR3 is 15 amino acids. Written as DNA, the CDR3 is TGTGCCAGCAGCACACCGACTAGCGGGGGATTCGAGCAGTACTTC. Its translation is CASSTPTSGGFEQYF.

The chain recombines TRBV3-1 (or the pseudogene TRBV3-2) with TRBJ1-1, with D unresolved. V gave up 6 bases and J gave up 3 bases, with 11 bases separating them. This CDR3 is 13 amino acids long. Germline CDR1 and CDR2: LGHDT and YNNKEL (reference sequence). The CDR3: CASRSGSHTEAFF. The CDR3 DNA is TGTGCCAGCAGGTCGGGGTCTCACACTGAAGCTTTCTTT.

Written as DNA, the CDR3 is TGCGCCAGCAGCTTGGGGCGGCTCTATGGCTACACCTTC. It yields the protein CASSLGRLYGYTF. This rearrangement joins TRBV5-1 to TRBJ1-2; no definite D call. This CDR3 comprises 13 residues. V was shortened by 0 bases and J by 4 bases, with 7 bases between the two germline ends. The germline V gene encodes CDR1 SGHRS and CDR2 YFSETQ.

The chain recombines TRBV18 with TRBJ2-5; tentative D call: TRBD1 (6 bases). The CDR3 runs to 14 residues. The V gene's germline CDR1 is KGHSH and CDR2 LQKENI. Trimming removed 6 bases from V and 5 bases from J, with 16 bases in between. DNA of the CDR3: TGTGCCAGCTCCGCGGCAGGGGCCAGGGAGACCCAGTACTTC. It is translated as CASSAAGARETQYF.

The genes are TRBV15 and TRBJ1-5, with D tentatively TRBD1 (5 bases). The CDR3 contains 16 residues. CDR1 LNHNV and CDR2 YYDKDF come from the germline V gene (reference sequence). Trimming took 3 bases from V and 1 from J, leaving 13 bases between them. In DNA, the CDR3 is TGTGCCACCAGCAGGCCCCCCGGGGGAAGCAATCAGCCCCAGCATTTT. Protein product: CATSRPPGGSNQPQHF.

The chain links TRBV11-2 to TRBJ1-4, with a tentative D call TRBD1 (6 bases). Between the trimmed V and J ends, which lost 4 bases and 10 bases, there was a span of 10 bases. This CDR3 is 12 amino acids long. Germline values: CDR1 SGHAT, CDR2 FQNNGV. DNA for the CDR3: TGTGCCAGCAGCTCGGACAGCGGAAAACTGTTTTTT. Translation: CASSSDSGKLFF.

The rearrangement uses TRBV5-1 and TRBJ2-2, with TRBD1 matching over 8 bases. This CDR3 region has 16 residues. Trimming took 5 bases from V and 0 from J; bases not matched to a gene: 6. CDR1 is SGHRS and CDR2 is YFSETQ in the germline V gene. The CDR3 sequence is CASRAPGQANTGELFF. CDR3 nucleotides: TGCGCCAGCAGAGCTCCGGGACAGGCGAACACCGGGGAGCTGTTTTTT.

Only one count was recorded for this clone. The chain combines TRBV3-1 (or the pseudogene TRBV3-2) with TRBJ2-3; TRBD2 matches at 7 bases. This CDR3 is built from 14 residues. The V segment lost 1 base and the J segment 3 bases; nucleotides outside the gene matches: 1. CDR1 LGHDT and CDR2 YNNKEL come from the germline V gene (reference sequence). DNA for the CDR3: TGTGCCAGCAGCCAAGGACTAGCTACAGATACGCAGTATTTT. This codes for CASSQGLATDTQYF.

This chain joins TRBV10-3 and TRBJ1-2; D is unclear. Germline CDR1 is ENHRY and CDR2 is SYGVKD. V lost 4 bases and J lost 5, with 11 bases in between. CDR3 size: 13 residues. The CDR3 nucleotides are TGTGCCATCAGTGGTGGCAGTCTTTATGGCTACACCTTC. Translation gives CAISGGSLYGYTF.

The genes are TRBV7-8 and TRBJ2-5; 10 nucleotides line up with TRBD2. With V trimmed by 5 bases and J by 1 base, 4 bases remained unmatched. The CDR3 has 15 residues. Germline CDR1 reads SGHVS; CDR2 reads FQNEAQ. The CDR3 coding sequence is TGTGCCAGCAGCATACTAGCGGGGCCCCAAGAGACCCAGTACTTC. Translating gives CASSILAGPQETQYF.

This chain connects TRBV7-2 to TRBJ2-5; 9 bases are shared with TRBD2. This CDR3 spans 15 amino acids. Losses at the gene ends were 0 bases for V and 4 bases for J; bases not matched to a gene: 3. Germline V gene lookup returns CDR1 SGHTA and CDR2 FQGNSA. CDR3 sequence reads: CASSLAGLATETQYF. In nucleotides, the CDR3 is TGTGCCAGCAGCTTAGCGGGACTAGCCACAGAGACCCAGTACTTC.

This clone was seen just once. The rearrangement links TRBV11-1 to TRBJ1-2; TRBD1 is a possible D gene (6 bases). The CDR3 is 15 amino acids. The ends were cut back, 5 bases at V and 0 bases at J, with 13 bases in the middle. The germline gives CDR1 SGHAT, CDR2 FQDESV (reference sequence). This CDR3 reads CASSPRTETNYGYTF. The CDR3 region has the DNA TGTGCCAGCAGCCCCCGGACAGAAACTAACTATGGCTACACCTTC. The full variable domain, with the rest looked up from reference TRBV11-1 and TRBJ1-2, is EAEVAQSPRYKITEKSQAVAFWCDPISGHATLYWYRQILGQGPELLVQFQDESVVDDSQLPKDRFSAERLKGVDSTLKIQPAELGDSAMYLCASSPRTETNYGYTFGSGTRLTVV.

The chain has TRBV5-6 and TRBJ1-1, with D unclear. Per germline, CDR1 SGHDT and CDR2 YYEEEE. The CDR3 totals 16 residues. The ends were cut back, 0 bases at V and 3 bases at J, with 15 bases in the middle. CDR3 DNA sequence: TGTGCCAGCAGCTTGGAGTGGTGGGCGCGGGACACTGAAGCTTTCTTT. This codes for CASSLEWWARDTEAFF.